The entry below describes one T cell receptor (beta chain). This library used around 0.4 ug RNA and molecular barcoded adaptors spanning alpha/delta and beta/gamma chains. TCRdb fed the reads into MiXCR, producing one record per CDR3 protein. Of tens of thousands of distinct CDR3 sequences listed, around 21% are singletons. The data originate from a study of read filtering for tumor transcriptome and immune sequencing. Study at large: Mean patient age was approximately 66 years, range about 45 to 85; around 16 male, 14 female.

This TCR derives from a donor at least 40 years old with multiple myeloma. Input material: a population of CD138-negative cells sorted from bone marrow.

In DNA form, the CDR3 reads TGTGCCAGCACACGGGACTCCTCCTCCTACGAGCAGTACTTC. Encoded protein: CASTRDSSSYEQYF. This chain connects TRBV7-2 to TRBJ2-7; possible D gene TRBD2, 6 bases. Germline lookup yields CDR1 SGHTA and CDR2 FQGNSA. Trimming left V 7 bases short and J 0 bases short, with 13 bases between. CDR3 length equals 14 residues.